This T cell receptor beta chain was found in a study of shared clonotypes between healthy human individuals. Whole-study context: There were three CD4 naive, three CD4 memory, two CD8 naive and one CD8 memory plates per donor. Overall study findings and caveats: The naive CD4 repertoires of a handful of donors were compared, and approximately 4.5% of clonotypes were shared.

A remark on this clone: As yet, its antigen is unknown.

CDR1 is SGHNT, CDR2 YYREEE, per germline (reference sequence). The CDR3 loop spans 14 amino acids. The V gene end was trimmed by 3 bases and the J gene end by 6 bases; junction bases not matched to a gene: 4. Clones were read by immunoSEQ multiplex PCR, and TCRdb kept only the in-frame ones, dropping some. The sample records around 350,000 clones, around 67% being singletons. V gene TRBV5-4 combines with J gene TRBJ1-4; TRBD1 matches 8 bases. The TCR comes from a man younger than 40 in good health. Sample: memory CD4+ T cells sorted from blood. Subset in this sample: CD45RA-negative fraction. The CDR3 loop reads CASSSGGFDEKLFF. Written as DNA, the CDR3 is TGTGCCAGCAGCTCAGGGGGCTTTGATGAAAAACTGTTTTTT.